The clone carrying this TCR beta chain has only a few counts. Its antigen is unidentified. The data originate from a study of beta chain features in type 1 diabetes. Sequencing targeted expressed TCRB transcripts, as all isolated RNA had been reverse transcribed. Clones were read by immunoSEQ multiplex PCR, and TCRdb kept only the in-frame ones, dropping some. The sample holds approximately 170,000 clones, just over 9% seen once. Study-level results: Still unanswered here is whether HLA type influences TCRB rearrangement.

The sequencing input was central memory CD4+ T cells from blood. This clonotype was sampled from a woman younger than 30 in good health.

The CDR3 nucleotides are TGTGCCTGGAGTGTAAATGGCCAGACTAGCGCGATCCTCTACGAGCAGTACTTC. It encodes CAWSVNGQTSAILYEQYF. This rearrangement joins TRBV30 to TRBJ2-7; 8 bases line up with TRBD2. This CDR3 has 18 residues. With V trimmed by 0 bases and J by 3 bases, 16 bases remained unmatched. In germline, CDR1 is GTSNPN, CDR2 SVGIG (reference sequence).